This T cell receptor (beta chain) was recovered during a study of identical twins. The CDR3 consists of 16 residues. J was trimmed by 1 base and V by 3 bases; bases with no gene match: 4. Germline CDR1 reads SGHRS; CDR2 reads YFSETQ. MiXCR, run by TCRdb on the 5' RACE reads, gives a single entry per CDR3 protein. The sample gives roughly 690,000 distinct CDR3 sequences, approximately 6.1% of which show up once; about 1.8% is in the top ten. The chain links TRBV5-1 to TRBJ2-2, with 9 bases that match TRBD1. The receptor was derived from a man aged 18 to 30 in good health. Input material: naive T cells sorted from blood. DNA for the CDR3: TGCGCCAGCAGCTGGGACAGGGTTTGGAACACCGGGGAGCTGTTTTTT. Amino acids: CASSWDRVWNTGELFF.